The present T cell receptor beta chain was sequenced within a study of cytomegalovirus exposure and HLA in healthy donors. General study points: There were several of the most significant clusters that appeared linked to common viral pathogens in a later analysis. Across donors, presence/absence analyses took sequencing depth to be roughly uniform. High specificity and sensitivity for cytomegalovirus status were reported for the classifier.

Both 60 Vbeta primers and 13 Jbeta primers went into the PCR. The repertoire was sequenced with immunoSEQ multiplex PCR; TCRdb's copy has only in-frame clones and lacks some. The sample holds 150,000 or so clones, 64% seen once. Everyone who donated was a healthy bone marrow donor. The CDR3 extends over 13 amino acids. With 10 bases removed from V and 3 bases from J, the gap between germline ends came to 13 bases. Germline V gene lookup returns CDR1 MGHRA and CDR2 YSYEKL. Comment on this clone: Its antigen remains unidentified.

This TCR was sampled from a woman aged 25-40 years in good health and CMV-seropositive. The sample consisted of PBMCs. The chain has TRBV4-1 and TRBJ1-5; D is unclear. The chain's CDR3 is CATAALSNQPQHF. The CDR3 DNA follows: TGCGCCACCGCGGCCCTCTCCAATCAGCCCCAGCATTTT.